A selection of T cell receptor beta chains follows, all from one sample in a study of blood T cell repertoires in COVID-19. Using immunoSEQ multiplex PCR, the repertoire was profiled, and TCRdb retains in-frame clones only, with some absent. The sample yields 45,000 to 60,000 clones, roughly nine tenths seen once. The sample taken for sequencing was peripheral blood. These receptors all come from a man between 65 and 79 years old with active COVID-19. Both conserved end residues are part of each CDR3. A D gene is named only where the DNA matches it firmly. Not all rows give a size; the values are once, few, many and, for expanded clones, a class.

J | length | V | D | size | CDR3 | DNA
TRBJ2-4 | 14 | TRBV20-1 | NA | NA | CSASLSGAKNIQYF | TGCAGTGCTAGTCTCTCAGGGGCCAAAAACATTCAGTACTTC
TRBJ2-3 | 14 | TRBV29-1 | TRBD2 | NA | CSPLLAGKADTQYF | TGCAGCCCCCTACTAGCGGGGAAAGCAGATACGCAGTATTTT
TRBJ1-5 | 18 | TRBV7-8 | NA | NA | CACSSGTGDFYSNQPQHF | TGTGCCTGCAGCTCCGGGACTGGGGACTTCTATAGCAATCAGCCCCAGCATTTT
TRBJ2-1 | 20 | TRBV9 | TRBD2 | NA | CASSPRGGLAGANSYNEQFF | TGTGCCAGCAGCCCCCGGGGGGGACTAGCGGGGGCAAACTCCTACAATGAGCAGTTCTTC
TRBJ1-6 | 17 | TRBV3-1/TRBV3-2 | TRBD1 | once | CASSVSGGTGGRSPLHF | TGTGCCAGCAGCGTTTCGGGCGGGACAGGGGGCCGATCACCCCTCCACTTT
TRBJ2-3 | 15 | TRBV11-2 | TRBD2 | NA | CASRIAGVSTDTQYF | TGTGCCAGCCGCATAGCGGGGGTCTCCACAGATACGCAGTATTTT
TRBJ1-1 | 12 | TRBV29-1 | NA | few | CSALVDRKEAFF | TGCAGCGCTTTGGTAGACAGGAAAGAAGCTTTCTTT
TRBJ2-7 | 15 | TRBV6-5 | NA | NA | CASSLRDSGGYEQYF | TGTGCCAGCAGTTTAAGGGACAGTGGAGGGTACGAGCAGTACTTC
TRBJ2-1 | 15 | TRBV7-3 | NA | NA | CASSLFTGTHNEQFF | TGTGCCAGCAGCTTATTTACAGGGACCCACAATGAGCAGTTCTTC
TRBJ2-1 | 15 | TRBV7-3 | NA | NA | CASSLAESSYNEQFF | TGTGCCAGCAGCTTAGCCGAGAGCTCCTACAATGAGCAGTTCTTC
TRBJ1-4 | 15 | TRBV7-6 | NA | NA | CASSLAAGFGEKLFF | TGTGCCAGCAGCTTAGCGGCAGGGTTCGGCGAAAAACTGTTTTTT
TRBJ1-2 | 11 | TRBV20-1 | NA | once | CSAREANRANF | TGCAGTGCTAGAGAGGCGAACAGGGCCAACTTC
TRBJ2-7 | 15 | TRBV6-5 | TRBD1 | NA | CASSYEHRGFYEQYF | TGTGCCAGCAGTTACGAGCACAGGGGATTCTACGAGCAGTACTTC
TRBJ2-1 | 16 | TRBV18 | TRBD2 | NA | CASSPGTSGRYNEQFF | TGTGCCAGCTCACCAGGGACTAGCGGGCGATACAATGAGCAGTTCTTC
TRBJ2-2 | 16 | TRBV6-6 | TRBD2 | once | CASSPGTSGPHRELFF | TGTGCCAGCAGTCCCGGGACTAGCGGGCCCCACCGGGAGCTGTTTTTT
TRBJ2-3 | 14 | TRBV2 | NA | NA | CASSLGGASDTQYF | TGTGCCAGCAGTCTAGGGGGGGCTTCGGATACGCAGTATTTT
TRBJ2-7 | 14 | TRBV24-1 | TRBD1 | NA | CATSDSRTGYEQYF | TGTGCCACCAGTGATTCCCGGACAGGGTACGAGCAGTACTTC
TRBJ2-1 | 15 | TRBV28 | NA | NA | CASRTPAGWYNEQFF | TGTGCCAGCAGGACCCCTGCGGGGTGGTACAATGAGCAGTTCTTC
TRBJ1-1 | 15 | TRBV19 | TRBD1 | NA | CASSPDRGEPRTIFF | TGTGCCAGTAGCCCGGACAGGGGCGAGCCCCGGACAATTTTCTTT
TRBJ1-6 | 15 | TRBV19 | TRBD1 | NA | CASSVGTGRGSPLHF | TGTGCCAGTAGTGTCGGGACAGGGCGCGGTTCACCCCTCCACTTT
TRBJ2-3 | 12 | TRBV2 | NA | NA | CASRGLSDTQYF | TGTGCCAGCAGGGGACTCTCAGATACGCAGTATTTT
TRBJ2-3 | 16 | TRBV15 | NA | once | CATSRDGGISTDTQYF | TGTGCCACCAGCAGAGATGGGGGGATTAGCACAGATACGCAGTATTTT
TRBJ2-1 | 13 | TRBV7-2 | TRBD1 | NA | CASSPNRGNEQFF | TGTGCCAGCAGCCCGAACAGGGGCAATGAGCAGTTCTTC
TRBJ1-1 | 13 | TRBV2 | NA | once | CATGKERGTEAFF | TGTGCCACAGGGAAAGAGCGTGGGACTGAAGCTTTCTTT
TRBJ2-1 | 16 | TRBV28 | NA | NA | CASSFENWSSYNEQFF | TGTGCCAGCAGTTTTGAGAACTGGAGCTCCTACAATGAGCAGTTCTTC
TRBJ2-2 | 15 | TRBV11-3 | NA | NA | CASSLHTGQTGELFF | TGTGCCAGCAGCTTACACACAGGGCAGACCGGGGAGCTGTTTTTT
TRBJ1-3 | 14 | TRBV6-6 | NA | NA | CASSYGTSGNTIYF | TGTGCCAGCAGCTACGGGACATCCGGAAACACCATATATTTT
TRBJ2-5 | 13 | TRBV19 | TRBD1 | NA | CASSGQSQETQYF | TGTGCCAGTTCGGGACAGAGCCAAGAGACCCAGTACTTC
TRBJ2-3 | 16 | TRBV6-1 | TRBD2 | once | CASSEGLAGITDTQYF | TGTGCCAGCAGTGAAGGACTAGCGGGGATCACAGATACGCAGTATTTT
TRBJ1-2 | 17 | TRBV9 | TRBD1 | NA | CASSERPGQGANYGYTF | TGTGCCAGCAGCGAGAGGCCGGGACAGGGGGCTAACTATGGCTACACCTTC
TRBJ2-7 | 13 | TRBV19 | NA | NA | CASSAGPIYEQYF | TGTGCCAGTAGTGCGGGACCCATCTACGAGCAGTACTTC
TRBJ2-6 | 17 | TRBV27 | TRBD1 | once | CASSVTGSRPGANVLTF | TGTGCCAGCAGCGTGACAGGGTCTAGACCTGGGGCCAACGTCCTGACTTTC
TRBJ1-2 | 15 | TRBV18 | TRBD1 | NA | CASSPIEDRGYGYTF | TGTGCCAGCTCACCAATCGAGGACAGGGGTTATGGCTACACCTTC
TRBJ2-3 | 16 | TRBV13 | TRBD1 | NA | CASSKGLDRWSDTQYF | TGTGCCAGCAGCAAGGGGCTGGACAGGTGGTCAGATACGCAGTATTTT
TRBJ2-3 | 15 | TRBV5-1 | TRBD2 | NA | CASSFSGGASDTQYF | TGCGCCAGCAGTTTTAGCGGGGGGGCCTCAGATACGCAGTATTTT
TRBJ1-4 | 15 | TRBV30 | NA | NA | CAWSRQQGPAEKLFF | TGTGCCTGGAGTCGACAACAGGGTCCGGCTGAAAAACTGTTTTTT
TRBJ1-5 | 11 | TRBV19 | TRBD1 | NA | CATGQAQPQHF | TGTGCCACTGGACAGGCCCAGCCCCAGCATTTT
TRBJ1-2 | 14 | TRBV19 | NA | NA | CASSIPGINYGYTF | TGTGCCAGTAGTATTCCGGGGATTAACTATGGCTACACCTTC
TRBJ2-5 | 13 | TRBV5-1 | NA | once | CASAGADQETQYF | TGCGCCAGCGCAGGTGCCGACCAAGAGACCCAGTACTTC
TRBJ2-5 | 11 | TRBV2 | NA | NA | CASTQEETQYF | TGTGCCAGCACTCAGGAAGAGACCCAGTACTTC
TRBJ1-6 | 16 | TRBV23-1 | NA | NA | CASSQTGFLGNSPLHF | TGCGCCAGCAGTCAAACAGGGTTTTTGGGTAATTCACCCCTCCACTTT
TRBJ2-7 | 16 | TRBV7-9 | TRBD1 | NA | CASSTIVRTGTYEQYF | TGTGCCAGCAGCACCATCGTCCGGACAGGGACCTACGAGCAGTACTTC
TRBJ2-7 | 12 | TRBV6-5 | NA | NA | CASRTDVGEQYF | TGTGCCAGCAGAACGGATGTCGGGGAGCAGTACTTC
TRBJ2-7 | 14 | TRBV10-3 | NA | NA | CAAAELVSSYEQYF | TGTGCCGCGGCCGAGCTCGTAAGCTCCTACGAGCAGTACTTC
TRBJ1-5 | 18 | TRBV24-1 | TRBD1 | NA | CATSDPTTGGYNNQPQHF | TGTGCCACCAGTGATCCAACGACAGGGGGCTATAATAATCAGCCCCAGCATTTT
TRBJ1-2 | 13 | TRBV6-1 | NA | NA | CASSELNRAGYTF | TGTGCCAGCAGTGAATTGAACAGGGCTGGCTACACCTTC
TRBJ2-1 | 15 | TRBV5-4 | TRBD2 | NA | CASSSSGGTYNEQFF | TGTGCCAGCAGCTCAAGCGGGGGTACCTACAATGAGCAGTTCTTC
TRBJ2-7 | 13 | TRBV5-1 | TRBD1 | NA | CASSTGQLYEQYF | TGCGCCAGCAGCACGGGACAGTTATACGAGCAGTACTTC
TRBJ2-1 | 15 | TRBV4-3 | TRBD2 | NA | CASSQDSAGGNEQFF | TGCGCCAGCAGCCAAGATTCCGCCGGGGGGAATGAGCAGTTCTTC